These 16 T cell receptor beta chains were all obtained from the same sample, sequenced in a study of T cells after yellow fever vaccination. TCRdb independently ran MiXCR on the 5' RACE reads; one entry per CDR3 protein. Among 500,000 to 650,000 distinct CDR3 sequences, around an eighth were seen once, and the ten largest hold over 13%. The sequencing here drew on PBMCs, taken on the day of the yellow fever booster vaccination. Every receptor here comes from a man between 25 and 39 years old who received the YFV17D yellow fever vaccine.

The rearrangement uses TRBV12-3 or TRBV12-4 and TRBJ1-6, with 7 bases that match TRBD1. This CDR3 is built from 13 residues. J gave up 7 bases and V 6 bases, and 3 bases lay outside the gene matches. CDR3 sequence reads: CASRSGGNSPLHF. CDR3 nucleotides: TGTGCCAGCAGATCAGGGGGGAATTCACCCCTCCACTTT.

The table lists this clonotype with a few counts. This chain links TRBV5-4 with TRBJ2-5; TRBD2 matches 7 bases. This CDR3 is built from 14 residues. Per germline, CDR1 SGHNT and CDR2 YYREEE (reference sequence). The V gene end was trimmed by 3 bases and the J gene end by 2 bases; junction bases not matched to a gene: 4. CDR3 coding DNA: TGTGCCAGCAGCTATGGGCGGGGGCAAGAGACCCAGTACTTC. It specifies CASSYGRGQETQYF.

This clonotype showed up just a few times. The junction and the germline gene differ at one end; a read error may be behind it. The genes are TRBV5-1 and TRBJ2-5, with D uncertain. CDR1 is SGHRS and CDR2 is YFSETQ in the germline V gene. The CDR3 spans 12 residues. CDR3 sequence reads: CASSWFLEKMHF. CDR3 in DNA: TGCGCCAGCAGCTGGTTTCTAGAGAAAATGCACTTC.

The V call is TRBV25-1, the J call TRBJ2-7, with D possibly matching TRBD2 (6 bases). V was shortened by 5 bases and J by 2 bases, with 16 bases between the two germline ends. Germline CDR1 is MGHDK and CDR2 is SYGVNS. The CDR3 covers 15 residues. The chain's CDR3 is CASSLDEGGAYEQYF. DNA of the CDR3: TGTGCCAGCAGTCTGGATGAAGGAGGGGCCTACGAGCAGTACTTC.

There are a few counts of this clonotype. The rearrangement uses TRBV21-1 and TRBJ1-1. TRBV21-1 is a pseudogene segment. The CDR3 totals 13 residues. As DNA, the CDR3 is TGTGCCAGCAGAAGGACCCGAACAACTGAAGCTTTCTTT. As protein: CASRRTRTTEAFF.

The rearrangement uses TRBV5-1 and TRBJ2-1, with TRBD2 identical over 14 bases. Trimming removed 6 bases from V and 4 bases from J; junction bases left unmatched: 6. Per the germline V gene, CDR1 is SGHRS and CDR2 is YFSETQ. The CDR3 has 16 residues. This CDR3 is CASNGGTSGGYNEQFF. As DNA, the CDR3 is TGCGCCAGCAACGGCGGGACTAGCGGGGGATACAATGAGCAGTTCTTC.

The V call is TRBV20-1, the J call TRBJ2-7; 11 nucleotides agree with TRBD2. The junction had 3 bases not matched to a gene; V was cut back by 3 bases and J by 2 bases. There are 14 residues in the CDR3. Per germline, CDR1 DFQATT and CDR2 SNEGSKA (reference sequence). For the CDR3, the DNA is TGCAGTGCTAGGGGGACTAGCGGACCCTACGAGCAGTACTTC. As protein: CSARGTSGPYEQYF.

The V and J genes are TRBV10-1 and TRBJ2-7; D is perhaps TRBD2 (6 bases). There are 15 residues in the CDR3. V was trimmed by 2 bases and J by 1 base, leaving 12 bases between them. CDR1 is WNHNN, CDR2 SYGVQD, per germline (reference sequence). CDR3 protein: CASSEAASESYEQYF. The CDR3 DNA is TGCGCCAGCAGTGAGGCGGCTAGCGAGTCCTACGAGCAGTACTTC.

This chain uses TRBV20-1 with TRBJ2-1; D is perhaps TRBD1 or TRBD2 (5 bases each). Trimming removed 7 bases from V and 6 bases from J, with 10 bases in between. The germline V gene has CDR1 DFQATT and CDR2 SNEGSKA (reference sequence). The CDR3 runs 11 residues. CDR3 loop: CSGGTPNEQFF. For the CDR3, the DNA is TGCAGTGGGGGGACCCCCAATGAGCAGTTCTTC.

This clonotype has more than one count but fewer than ten. The chain is built from TRBV18 and TRBJ2-2; tentatively, D is TRBD2 (6 bases). V lost 2 bases, J lost 4 bases, and 11 bases lay in between. The CDR3 length is 15 residues. The germline gives CDR1 KGHSH, CDR2 LQKENI. CDR3: CASSPSSVSTGELFF. As DNA, the CDR3 is TGTGCCAGCTCACCATCTAGCGTTAGCACCGGGGAGCTGTTTTTT. Full variable domain (missing parts from reference TRBV18 and TRBJ2-2): NAGVMQNPRHLVRRRGQEARLRCSPMKGHSHVYWYRQLPEEGLKFMVYLQKENIIDESGMPKERFSAEFPKEGPSILRIQQVVRGDSAAYFCASSPSSVSTGELFFGEGSRLTVL.

The chain joins TRBV19 to TRBJ2-7; possible D gene TRBD1, 5 bases. CDR1 and CDR2 (germline): LNHDA, SQIVND (reference sequence). The CDR3 covers 16 residues. Trimming removed 5 bases at V and 1 base at J, with 18 bases between. The CDR3 DNA sequence: TGTGCCAGTAGTCCATTCGGACAAGGAGTTTCCTACGAGCAGTACTTC. Residues: CASSPFGQGVSYEQYF.

This clonotype appeared a few times. V usage is TRBV7-9 and J usage is TRBJ2-5; D may be TRBD1 (6 bases). V was pared by 8 bases and J by 5 bases, with 15 bases between. Germline V lookup: CDR1 SEHNR, CDR2 FQNEAQ (reference sequence). The CDR3 consists of 13 residues. The CDR3 sequence is CASGLTGLETQYF. The CDR3 region has the DNA TGTGCCAGCGGATTAACAGGGTTGGAGACCCAGTACTTC.

This clonotype was seen many times. The V and J genes are TRBV11-3 and TRBJ2-3; 7 nucleotides match TRBD2. The CDR3 totals 14 residues. The V and J ends lost 4 bases and 11 bases, in that order; junction bases with no gene match: 12. The germline CDR1 and CDR2 sequences are SGHNT and YENEEA. The CDR3 region has the DNA TGTGCCAGCAGCTCAAGCGGGGCCGGCGTCGGGCAGTATTTT. It specifies CASSSSGAGVGQYF.

The V and J genes are TRBV18 and TRBJ1-1; TRBD1 might be the D (6 bases). V was clipped by 6 bases and J by 11 bases, with 16 bases between them. Germline-derived CDR1 and CDR2 are KGHSH and LQKENI. This CDR3 is built from 12 residues. The CDR3 spells CASSPARDTAFF. DNA of the CDR3: TGTGCCAGCTCGCCCGCCCGGGACACTGCTTTCTTT.

This clonotype appeared a few times. The chain couples TRBV5-1 to TRBJ2-7; 7 bases are a match to TRBD2. V lost 0 bases and J lost 2; bases outside the gene matches: 8. Germline-derived CDR1 and CDR2 are SGHRS and YFSETQ. The CDR3 is made up of 16 amino acids. CDR3 DNA sequence: TGCGCCAGCAGCTTGGCCCCGGGACGGGGGGCCTACGAGCAGTACTTC. It yields the protein CASSLAPGRGAYEQYF.

This clonotype was observed a handful of times. The V call is TRBV23-1, the J call TRBJ2-3; D assignment may be TRBD1 or TRBD2 (5 bases each). TRBV23-1 falls under the ORF class, with uncertain function. CDR3 length equals 16 residues. V was shortened by 0 bases and J by 4 bases, with 14 bases between the two germline ends. Here the CDR3 DNA reads TGCGCCAGCAGTCAATCAAGACAGCGGACTGCAGATACGCAGTATTTT. Protein: CASSQSRQRTADTQYF.